This T cell receptor beta chain is drawn from a study of radiotherapy plus CTLA-4 blockade in lung cancer listed by TCRdb under 2018. Regarding the study in general: Objective responses were observed in approximately 17% of enrolled patients, and disease control was achieved in roughly 29%.

The paper's findings and limits, for the study overall: After treatment with radiotherapy and ipilimumab, TCR clones that originated in tumors expanded in peripheral blood. Early dynamic changes in blood T cell clones, together with increased serum interferon-beta after radiation, were reported as the strongest predictors of response.

Focal radiation therapy combined with CTLA-4 blockade (ipilimumab) was tested in patients with chemo-refractory metastatic non-small-cell lung cancer. Libraries came from the immunoSEQ multiplex PCR assay. Sourced from immuneACCESS, this table was stored by TCRdb with only in-frame sequences that have V and J called. A share of the clones is absent; for the studies checked, an unresolved V gene accounts for under half, and the remainder has no known explanation. Present in this sample are roughly 44,000 clones, about 88% of which were seen just once. 7.8% of the sample belongs to the ten largest clones. In regard to this clone: Its cognate antigen has yet to be identified. One junction end disagrees with the germline gene, perhaps due to a read error. The identical CDR3 is also encoded by other nucleotide sequences in the sample.

From a lookup of the germline V gene (reference sequence), CDR1 and CDR2 are LNHNV and YYDKDF. The CDR3 sequence holds 15 residues, the cysteine and phenylalanine included. Of all the DNA, just the CDR3 is kept, 45 bases in frame from base 1. Sample: peripheral blood, taken from a patient treated with radiotherapy plus ipilimumab. The chain is made from TRBV15 and TRBJ2-2, with TRBD2 identical over 7 junction bases. This sequence was found in a human donor with non-small cell lung cancer whose response to radiotherapy plus ipilimumab could not be evaluated. The nucleotide sequence reads TGTGCCACCAGCAGGCCCTCGGGGGGTTCCGGGGAACTGTTTTTT. The translation is CATSRPSGGSGELFF.